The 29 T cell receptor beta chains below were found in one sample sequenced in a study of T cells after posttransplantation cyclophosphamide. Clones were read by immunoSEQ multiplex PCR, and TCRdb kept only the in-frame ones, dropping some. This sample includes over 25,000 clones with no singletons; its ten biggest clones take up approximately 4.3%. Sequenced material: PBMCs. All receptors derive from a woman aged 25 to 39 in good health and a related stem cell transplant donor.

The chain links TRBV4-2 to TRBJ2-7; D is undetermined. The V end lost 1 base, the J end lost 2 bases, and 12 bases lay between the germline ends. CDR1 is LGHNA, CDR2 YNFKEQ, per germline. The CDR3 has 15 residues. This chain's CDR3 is CASSQGSQVAYEQYF. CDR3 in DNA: TGTGCCAGCAGCCAAGGTTCCCAAGTAGCCTACGAGCAGTACTTC.

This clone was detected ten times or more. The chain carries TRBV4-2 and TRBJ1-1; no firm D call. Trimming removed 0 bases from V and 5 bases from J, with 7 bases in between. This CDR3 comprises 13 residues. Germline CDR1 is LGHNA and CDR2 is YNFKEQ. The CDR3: CASSQDPRTEAFF. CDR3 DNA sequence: TGTGCCAGCAGCCAAGATCCGCGAACTGAAGCTTTCTTT.

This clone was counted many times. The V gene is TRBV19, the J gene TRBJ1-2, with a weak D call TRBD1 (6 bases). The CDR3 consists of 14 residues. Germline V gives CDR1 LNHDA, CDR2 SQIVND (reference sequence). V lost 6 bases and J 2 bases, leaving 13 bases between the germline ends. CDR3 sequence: CASSPQGHNYGYTF. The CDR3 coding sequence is TGTGCCAGTAGCCCCCAGGGACACAACTATGGCTACACCTTC.

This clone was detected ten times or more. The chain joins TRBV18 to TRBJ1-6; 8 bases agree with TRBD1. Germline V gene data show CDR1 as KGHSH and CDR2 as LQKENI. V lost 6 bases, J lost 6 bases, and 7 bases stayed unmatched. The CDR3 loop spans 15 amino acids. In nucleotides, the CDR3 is TGTGCCAGCTCGCAAACTACAGGGGGTAATTCACCCCTCCACTTT. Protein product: CASSQTTGGNSPLHF.

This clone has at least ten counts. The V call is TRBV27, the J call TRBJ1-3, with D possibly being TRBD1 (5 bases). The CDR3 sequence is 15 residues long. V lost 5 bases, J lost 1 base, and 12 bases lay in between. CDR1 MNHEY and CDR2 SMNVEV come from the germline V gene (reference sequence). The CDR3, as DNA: TGTGCCAGCAGTAGAGCAGGGAAGTCTGGAAACACCATATATTTT. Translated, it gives CASSRAGKSGNTIYF.

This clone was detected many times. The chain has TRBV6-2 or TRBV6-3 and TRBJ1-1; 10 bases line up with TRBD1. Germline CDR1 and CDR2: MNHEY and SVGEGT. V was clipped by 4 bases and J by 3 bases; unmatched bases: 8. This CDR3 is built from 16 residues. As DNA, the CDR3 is TGTGCCAGCAGTTCGCCTCGACAGGGGGCGCACACTGAAGCTTTCTTT. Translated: CASSSPRQGAHTEAFF.

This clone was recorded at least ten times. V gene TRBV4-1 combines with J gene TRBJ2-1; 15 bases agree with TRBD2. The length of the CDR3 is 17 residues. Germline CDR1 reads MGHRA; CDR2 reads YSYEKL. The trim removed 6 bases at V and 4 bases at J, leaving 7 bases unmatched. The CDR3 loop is CASSPGLAGGTYNEQFF. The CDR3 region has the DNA TGCGCCAGCAGTCCGGGACTAGCGGGGGGAACATACAATGAGCAGTTCTTC.

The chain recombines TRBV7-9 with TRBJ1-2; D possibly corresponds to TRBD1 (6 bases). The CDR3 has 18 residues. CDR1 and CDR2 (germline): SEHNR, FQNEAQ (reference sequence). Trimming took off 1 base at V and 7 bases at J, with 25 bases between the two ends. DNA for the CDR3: TGTGCCAGCAGCTTAGGGGGGATCGGGGGGGCAGCGCTCGGTGGCTACACCTTC. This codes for CASSLGGIGGAALGGYTF.

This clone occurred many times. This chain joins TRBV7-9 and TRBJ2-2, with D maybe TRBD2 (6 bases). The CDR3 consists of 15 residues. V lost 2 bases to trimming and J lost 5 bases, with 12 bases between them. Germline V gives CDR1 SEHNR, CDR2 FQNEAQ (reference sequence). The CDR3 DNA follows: TGTGCCAGCAGCTTATACCAGGGAGGAACCGGGGAGCTGTTTTTT. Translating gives CASSLYQGGTGELFF.

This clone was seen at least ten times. CDR3 amino acids: CASSLVDRAHEQYF. The DNA for the CDR3 is TGTGCCAGCAGCTTGGTGGACAGGGCCCACGAGCAGTACTTC. V and J are TRBV5-4 and TRBJ2-7; TRBD1 agrees at 8 bases. Trimming took 0 bases from V and 5 from J; bases not matched to a gene: 4. Germline V gene data show CDR1 as SGHNT and CDR2 as YYREEE (reference sequence). The CDR3 consists of 14 residues.

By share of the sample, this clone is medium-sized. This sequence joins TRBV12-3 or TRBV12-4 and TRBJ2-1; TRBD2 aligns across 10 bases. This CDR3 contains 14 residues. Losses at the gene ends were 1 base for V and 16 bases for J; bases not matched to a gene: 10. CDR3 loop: CASSLDAQRGGRFF. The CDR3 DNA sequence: TGTGCCAGCAGTTTAGACGCCCAGCGGGGGGGACGATTCTTC.

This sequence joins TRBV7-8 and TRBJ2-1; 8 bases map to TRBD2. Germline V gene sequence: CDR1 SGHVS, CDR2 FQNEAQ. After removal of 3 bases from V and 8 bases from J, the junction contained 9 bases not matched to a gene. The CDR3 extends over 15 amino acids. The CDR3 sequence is CASSFEGTGGDEQFF. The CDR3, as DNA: TGTGCCAGCAGCTTCGAGGGTACGGGGGGGGATGAGCAGTTCTTC.

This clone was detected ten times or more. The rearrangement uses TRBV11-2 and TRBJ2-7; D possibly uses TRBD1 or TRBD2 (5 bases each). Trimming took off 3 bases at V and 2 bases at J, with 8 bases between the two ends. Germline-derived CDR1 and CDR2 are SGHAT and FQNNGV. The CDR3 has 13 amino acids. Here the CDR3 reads CASSFEGPYEQYF. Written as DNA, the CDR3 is TGTGCCAGCAGCTTCGAGGGGCCCTACGAGCAGTACTTC.

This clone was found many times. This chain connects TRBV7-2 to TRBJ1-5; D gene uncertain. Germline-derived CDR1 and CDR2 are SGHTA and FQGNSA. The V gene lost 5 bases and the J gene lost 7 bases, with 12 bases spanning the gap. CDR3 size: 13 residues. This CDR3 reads CASSAEVRQPQHF. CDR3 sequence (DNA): TGTGCCAGCAGCGCGGAAGTAAGACAGCCCCAGCATTTT.

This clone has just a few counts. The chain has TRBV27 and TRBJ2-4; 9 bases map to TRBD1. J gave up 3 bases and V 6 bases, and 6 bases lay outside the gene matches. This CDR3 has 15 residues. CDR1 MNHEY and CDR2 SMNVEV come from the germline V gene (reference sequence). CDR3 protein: CASSRDRAGKNIQYF. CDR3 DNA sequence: TGTGCCAGCAGCAGGGACAGGGCAGGCAAAAACATTCAGTACTTC.

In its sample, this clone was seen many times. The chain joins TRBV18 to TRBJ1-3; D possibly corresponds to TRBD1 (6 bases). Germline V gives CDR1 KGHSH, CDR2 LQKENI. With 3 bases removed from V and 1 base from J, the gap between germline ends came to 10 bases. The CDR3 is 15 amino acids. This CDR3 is CASSPGTGSGNTIYF. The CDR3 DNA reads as TGTGCCAGCTCACCGGGTACAGGGTCTGGAAACACCATATATTTT. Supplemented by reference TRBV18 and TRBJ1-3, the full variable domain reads NAGVMQNPRHLVRRRGQEARLRCSPMKGHSHVYWYRQLPEEGLKFMVYLQKENIIDESGMPKERFSAEFPKEGPSILRIQQVVRGDSAAYFCASSPGTGSGNTIYFGEGSWLTVV.

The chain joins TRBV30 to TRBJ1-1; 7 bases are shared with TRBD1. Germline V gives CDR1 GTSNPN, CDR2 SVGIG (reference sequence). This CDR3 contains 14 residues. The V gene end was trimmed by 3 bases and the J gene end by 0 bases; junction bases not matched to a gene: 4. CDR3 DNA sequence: TGTGCCTGGAGCGCGGGACAGCTGAACACTGAAGCTTTCTTT. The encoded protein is CAWSAGQLNTEAFF.

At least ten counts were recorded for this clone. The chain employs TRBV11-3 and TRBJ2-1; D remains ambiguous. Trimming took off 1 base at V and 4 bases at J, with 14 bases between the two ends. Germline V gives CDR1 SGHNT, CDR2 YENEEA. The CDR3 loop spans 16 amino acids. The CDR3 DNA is TGTGCCAGCAGCTTAGTAGGTAACAGAGAATACAATGAGCAGTTCTTC. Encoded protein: CASSLVGNREYNEQFF.

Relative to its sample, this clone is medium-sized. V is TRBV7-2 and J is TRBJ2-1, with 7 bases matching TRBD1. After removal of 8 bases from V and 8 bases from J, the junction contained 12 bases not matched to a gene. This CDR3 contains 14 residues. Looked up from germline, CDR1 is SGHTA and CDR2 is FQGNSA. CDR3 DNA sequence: TGTGCCAGCGCCGAGGACAGGCCAGGGGATGAGCAGTTCTTC. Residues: CASAEDRPGDEQFF.

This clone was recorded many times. CDR3 amino acids: CASSPWGGSSGANVLTF. The CDR3 DNA reads as TGTGCCAGCTCACCGTGGGGCGGTTCATCTGGGGCCAACGTCCTGACTTTC. The chain recombines TRBV18 with TRBJ2-6, with D possibly being TRBD1 (5 bases). The V gene's germline CDR1 is KGHSH and CDR2 LQKENI. There are 17 residues in the CDR3. V was pared by 3 bases and J by 1 base, with 13 bases between. Combining the CDR3 with reference TRBV18 and TRBJ2-6 gives the whole variable domain NAGVMQNPRHLVRRRGQEARLRCSPMKGHSHVYWYRQLPEEGLKFMVYLQKENIIDESGMPKERFSAEFPKEGPSILRIQQVVRGDSAAYFCASSPWGGSSGANVLTFGAGSRLTVL.

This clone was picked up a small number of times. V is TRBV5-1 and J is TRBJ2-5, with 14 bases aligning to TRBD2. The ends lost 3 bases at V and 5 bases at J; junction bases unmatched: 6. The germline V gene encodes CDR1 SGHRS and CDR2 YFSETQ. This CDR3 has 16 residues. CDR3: CASSSRLAGGSETQYF. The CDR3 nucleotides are TGCGCCAGCAGCTCGAGACTAGCGGGGGGGAGTGAGACCCAGTACTTC.

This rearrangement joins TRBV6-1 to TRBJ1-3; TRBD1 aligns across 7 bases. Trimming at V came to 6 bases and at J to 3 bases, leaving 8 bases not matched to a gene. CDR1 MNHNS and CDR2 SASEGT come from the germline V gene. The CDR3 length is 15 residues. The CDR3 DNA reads TGTGCCAGCAGGGATCTGACAGGGAGTGGAAACACCATATATTTT. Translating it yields CASRDLTGSGNTIYF.

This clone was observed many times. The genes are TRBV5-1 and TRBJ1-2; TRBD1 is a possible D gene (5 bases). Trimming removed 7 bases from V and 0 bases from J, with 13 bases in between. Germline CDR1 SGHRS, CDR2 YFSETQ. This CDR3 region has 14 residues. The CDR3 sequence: CASAGQGANYGYTF. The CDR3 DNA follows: TGCGCCAGCGCGGGGCAGGGAGCTAACTATGGCTACACCTTC. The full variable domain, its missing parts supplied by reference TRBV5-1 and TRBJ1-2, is KAGVTQTPRYLIKTRGQQVTLSCSPISGHRSVSWYQQTPGQGLQFLFEYFSETQRNKGNFPGRFSGRQFSNSRSEMNVSTLELGDSALYLCASAGQGANYGYTFGSGTRLTVV.

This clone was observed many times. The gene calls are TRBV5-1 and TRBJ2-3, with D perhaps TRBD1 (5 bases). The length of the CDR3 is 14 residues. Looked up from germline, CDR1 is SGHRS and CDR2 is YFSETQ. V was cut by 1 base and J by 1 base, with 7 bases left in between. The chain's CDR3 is CASSLQQGTDTQYF. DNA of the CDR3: TGCGCCAGCAGCTTGCAACAGGGCACAGATACGCAGTATTTT.

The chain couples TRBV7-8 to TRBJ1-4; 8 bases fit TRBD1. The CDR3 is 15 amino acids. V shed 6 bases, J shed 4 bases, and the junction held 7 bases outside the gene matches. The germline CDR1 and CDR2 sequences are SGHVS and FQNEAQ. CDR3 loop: CASRARGQLNEKLFF. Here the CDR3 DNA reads TGTGCCAGCAGGGCCAGGGGGCAGCTTAATGAAAAACTGTTTTTT.

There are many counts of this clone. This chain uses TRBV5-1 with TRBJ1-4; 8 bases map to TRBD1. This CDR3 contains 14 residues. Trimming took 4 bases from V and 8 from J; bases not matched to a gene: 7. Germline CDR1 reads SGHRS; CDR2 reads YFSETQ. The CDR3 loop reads CASSARGQGEKLFF. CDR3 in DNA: TGCGCCAGCAGCGCCAGGGGGCAAGGCGAAAAACTGTTTTTT.

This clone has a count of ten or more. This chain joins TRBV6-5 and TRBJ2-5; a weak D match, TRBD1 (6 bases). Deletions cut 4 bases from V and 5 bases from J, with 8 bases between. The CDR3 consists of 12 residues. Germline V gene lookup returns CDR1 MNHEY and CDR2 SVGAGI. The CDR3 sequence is CASSSQGETQYF. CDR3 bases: TGTGCCAGCAGTTCCCAGGGGGAGACCCAGTACTTC.

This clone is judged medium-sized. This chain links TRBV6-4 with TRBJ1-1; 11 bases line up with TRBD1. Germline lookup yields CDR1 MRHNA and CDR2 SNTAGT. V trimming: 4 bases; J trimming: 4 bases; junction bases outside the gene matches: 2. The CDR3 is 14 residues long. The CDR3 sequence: CASSAGTGGTEAFF. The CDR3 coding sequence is TGTGCCAGCAGTGCCGGGACAGGGGGCACTGAAGCTTTCTTT.

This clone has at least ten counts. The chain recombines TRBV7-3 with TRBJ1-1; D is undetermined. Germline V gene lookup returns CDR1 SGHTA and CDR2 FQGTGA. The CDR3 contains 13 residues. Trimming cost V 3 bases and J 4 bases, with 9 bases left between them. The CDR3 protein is CASSFEKVTEAFF. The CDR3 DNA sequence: TGTGCCAGCAGCTTTGAGAAGGTCACTGAAGCTTTCTTT.